The 30 T cell receptor beta chains below come from one sample, sequenced in a study of cytomegalovirus exposure and HLA in healthy donors. PCR used 60 Vbeta primers and 13 Jbeta primers. Clones were sequenced by immunoSEQ multiplex PCR, and TCRdb holds only the in-frame ones, with some missing. This sample carries 110,000 to 150,000 clones, 65% to 80% of them seen once, and the ten largest clones take roughly 10%. Sample: PBMCs. These receptor sequences come from a woman aged 50 to 65 in good health and CMV-seropositive.

The rearrangement uses TRBV7-9 and TRBJ1-1; no clear D gene. Germline CDR1 is SEHNR and CDR2 is FQNEAQ (reference sequence). The CDR3 has 14 residues. V lost 5 bases and J 2 bases, leaving 12 bases between the germline ends. CDR3 DNA sequence: TGTGCCAGCAGCCCTAGTAGGCAAAACACTGAAGCTTTCTTT. Amino acids: CASSPSRQNTEAFF.

CDR3 loop: CASDGVRNTEAFF. CDR3 coding DNA: TGCGCCAGCGACGGGGTCCGCAACACTGAAGCTTTCTTT. V is TRBV5-1 and J is TRBJ1-1; D call uncertain. The V end was cut by 7 bases, the J end by 2 bases, with 12 bases between. CDR1 is SGHRS, CDR2 YFSETQ, per germline. This CDR3 has 13 amino acids.

The rearrangement links TRBV2 to TRBJ1-5, with a tentative D call TRBD1 (6 bases). The germline CDR1 and CDR2 sequences are SNHLY and FYNNEI. This CDR3 comprises 15 residues. Trimming removed 5 bases from V and 2 bases from J, with 13 bases in between. CDR3 sequence (DNA): TGTGCCAGCAGTCAAGAAGGGGGAGGCAATCAGCCCCAGCATTTT. Amino acids: CASSQEGGGNQPQHF.

The rearrangement links TRBV10-3 to TRBJ2-1; 9 nucleotides match TRBD1. V was pared by 4 bases and J by 8 bases, with 6 bases of the junction left unmatched. The CDR3 runs to 14 residues. Germline assignment: CDR1 ENHRY and CDR2 SYGVKD. CDR3 sequence reads: CAISAGTGYHEQFF. The CDR3 DNA follows: TGTGCCATCAGTGCAGGGACAGGGTACCATGAGCAGTTCTTC.

The table lists this clone with a count of one. The chain is built from TRBV18 and TRBJ1-1; D gene unclear. This CDR3 is 12 amino acids long. Germline values: CDR1 KGHSH, CDR2 LQKENI. V lost 5 bases, J lost 8 bases, and 12 bases lay in between. In DNA, the CDR3 is TGTGCCAGCTCAGCTCAACGGGAAGAAGCTTTCTTT. Translated: CASSAQREEAFF.

The rearrangement links TRBV6-1 to TRBJ1-1; 9 nucleotides line up with TRBD1. Germline assignment: CDR1 MNHNS and CDR2 SASEGT. The J segment lost 7 bases and the V segment lost 4 bases, leaving 7 bases of the junction unmatched. This CDR3 has 14 residues. The CDR3 DNA reads TGTGCCAGCAGTGCCCCGGACAGGGGTGGTGAAGCTTTCTTT. This encodes CASSAPDRGGEAFF.

This chain connects TRBV7-9 to TRBJ1-3; D is ambiguous. The CDR3 has 15 amino acids. Trimming removed 1 base at V and 2 bases at J, with 9 bases between. Germline V gene data show CDR1 as SEHNR and CDR2 as FQNEAQ (reference sequence). CDR3: CASSLVGGTGNTIYF. In DNA form, the CDR3 reads TGTGCCAGCAGCTTAGTCGGCGGAACTGGAAACACCATATATTTT.

For the CDR3, the DNA is TGTGCCAGCAGCTCGGGACTAGCGGTATTATACGAGCAGTACTTC. This sequence encodes CASSSGLAVLYEQYF. The chain combines TRBV7-2 with TRBJ2-7; 11 bases match TRBD2. This CDR3 contains 15 residues. CDR1 and CDR2 from the germline V gene are SGHTA and FQGNSA. V lost 4 bases, J lost 4 bases, and 6 bases stayed unmatched.

This clone was seen only a few times. Here the CDR3 DNA reads TGTGCCAGCAGCCAATCGGGACATATCTCCTATGGCTACACCTTC. Translation: CASSQSGHISYGYTF. The chain is built from TRBV2 and TRBJ1-2; possible D gene TRBD1, 6 bases. Deletions cut 6 bases from V and 4 bases from J, with 18 bases between. Germline CDR1 is SNHLY and CDR2 is FYNNEI. This CDR3 has 15 amino acids.

This rearrangement joins TRBV9 to TRBJ1-2, with D perhaps matching TRBD1 (5 bases). The germline CDR1 and CDR2 sequences are SGDLS and YYNGEE. Trimming left V 0 bases short and J 11 bases short, with 20 bases between. This CDR3 is built from 15 residues. DNA of the CDR3: TGTGCCAGCAGCGTAGGGGGCAGGGAAGGTTCAAGTTACACCTTC. It translates to CASSVGGREGSSYTF.

The chain recombines TRBV11-1 with TRBJ2-7, with D uncertain. CDR3 size: 14 residues. Trimming pared 1 base from V and 0 bases from J, leaving 7 bases between. The germline gives CDR1 SGHAT, CDR2 FQDESV (reference sequence). The CDR3 here is CASSLGQSSYEQYF. As DNA, the CDR3 is TGTGCCAGCAGCTTAGGCCAGTCCTCCTACGAGCAGTACTTC.

Remarks on this clone: This specimen includes other DNA sequences encoding the same CDR3. The CDR3 DNA follows: TGCAGCGTTGAACGGGGTACGAACACTGAAGCTTTCTTT. Its protein is CSVERGTNTEAFF. The rearrangement links TRBV29-1 to TRBJ1-1; the D is unclear. V was cut by 2 bases and J by 1 base, with 8 bases left in between. Germline values: CDR1 SQVTM, CDR2 ANQGSEA. The CDR3 sequence is 13 residues long.

As concerns this clone: One end of the junction does not line up with germline, which may come from a read error. This chain connects TRBV7-7 to TRBJ1-1; 7 nucleotides line up with TRBD1. CDR1 and CDR2 from the germline V gene are SSHAT and FNYEAQ (reference sequence). There are 14 residues in the CDR3. Here the CDR3 reads CASSPDRTNTEAFF. CDR3 nucleotide sequence: TGTGCTAGCAGCCCGGACAGGACAAACACTGAAGCTTTCTTT.

The chain joins TRBV6-5 to TRBJ1-4; 7 bases agree with TRBD1. Germline loops: CDR1 MNHEY, CDR2 SVGAGI. The CDR3 spans 16 residues. Trimming at V came to 0 bases and at J to 8 bases, leaving 9 bases not matched to a gene. In DNA form, the CDR3 reads TGTGCCAGCAGTTACTCTTTGACAGGGAGTAGAGAAAAACTGTTTTTT. This codes for CASSYSLTGSREKLFF.

The V and J genes are TRBV7-2 and TRBJ2-7, with TRBD1 identical over 7 bases. This CDR3 has 13 residues. Trimming cost V 2 bases and J 4 bases; bases outside gene matches: 2. CDR1 is SGHTA, CDR2 FQGNSA, per germline. The CDR3 nucleotides read TGTGCCAGCAGCTTAAAGGGGGCGTACGAGCAGTACTTC. The encoded protein is CASSLKGAYEQYF.

The gene calls are TRBV7-9 and TRBJ1-2, with D possibly matching TRBD1 (5 bases). In germline, CDR1 is SEHNR, CDR2 FQNEAQ (reference sequence). The V end lost 1 base, the J end lost 2 bases, and 11 bases lay between the germline ends. This CDR3 region has 15 residues. The CDR3 reads CASSLGGDPNYGYTF. The CDR3 DNA follows: TGTGCCAGCAGCTTAGGCGGGGACCCCAACTATGGCTACACCTTC.

The chain carries TRBV28 and TRBJ1-6, with D possibly matching TRBD1 (6 bases). V was pared by 4 bases and J by 5 bases, with 12 bases between. The CDR3 has 15 amino acids. Germline V gene sequence: CDR1 MDHEN, CDR2 SYDVKM. The CDR3 loop is CASSSDSIDNSPLHF. CDR3 DNA: TGTGCCAGCAGTTCGGACAGCATAGATAATTCACCCCTCCACTTT.

This chain uses TRBV30 with TRBJ2-5; no definite D call. V gave up 2 bases and J gave up 5 bases, with 9 bases separating them. CDR1 GTSNPN and CDR2 SVGIG come from the germline V gene (reference sequence). This CDR3 is built from 12 residues. For the CDR3, the DNA is TGTGCCTGGAGTAGCAATGAGGAGACCCAGTACTTC. Protein product: CAWSSNEETQYF.

The chain is built from TRBV19 and TRBJ2-7, with D possibly matching TRBD1 (5 bases). This CDR3 has 13 amino acids. Germline CDR1 and CDR2: LNHDA and SQIVND (reference sequence). Trimming shortened V by 6 bases and J by 5 bases, and 14 bases separated the two germline ends. For the CDR3, the DNA is TGTGCCAGTAGCCCCAGGGTAAACAACGAGCAGTACTTC. It codes for CASSPRVNNEQYF. Filled out from reference TRBV19 and TRBJ2-7, the complete variable domain reads DGGITQSPKYLFRKEGQNVTLSCEQNLNHDAMYWYRQDPGQGLRLIYYSQIVNDFQKGDIAEGYSVSREKKESFPLTVTSAQKNPTAFYLCASSPRVNNEQYFGPGTRLTVT.

The chain employs TRBV15 and TRBJ1-1, with D perhaps TRBD1 (5 bases). This CDR3 contains 15 residues. Germline V gene lookup returns CDR1 LNHNV and CDR2 YYDKDF (reference sequence). Trimming shortened V by 1 base and J by 1 base, and 10 bases separated the two germline ends. This CDR3 reads CATSRAAGRNTEAFF. CDR3 nucleotide sequence: TGTGCCACCAGCAGAGCTGCAGGGCGGAACACTGAAGCTTTCTTT.

The chain joins TRBV10-1 to TRBJ2-3; D is possibly TRBD1 (5 bases). Deletions cut 7 bases from V and 6 bases from J, with 8 bases between. This CDR3 has 11 amino acids. Germline V gene data show CDR1 as WNHNN and CDR2 as SYGVQD (reference sequence). CDR3 region: CASTRDDTQYF. The CDR3, as DNA: TGCGCCAGCACCAGGGATGATACGCAGTATTTT.

The chain uses TRBV4-2 and TRBJ2-3; 10 bases map to TRBD1. This CDR3 is built from 16 residues. The trim removed 1 base at V and 3 bases at J, leaving 4 bases unmatched. CDR1 is LGHNA, CDR2 YNFKEQ, per germline. The CDR3 loop reads CASSQGQGAQTDTQYF. In DNA form, the CDR3 reads TGTGCCAGCAGCCAAGGACAGGGGGCACAAACAGATACGCAGTATTTT.

The CDR3 is CATSGQPNYGYTF. The CDR3 DNA reads TGTGCCACCTCGGGACAGCCAAACTATGGCTACACCTTC. The chain links TRBV18 to TRBJ1-2, with 7 bases lining up with TRBD1. J was trimmed by 2 bases and V by 10 bases; bases with no gene match: 7. Germline loops: CDR1 KGHSH, CDR2 LQKENI. The CDR3 extends over 13 amino acids.

The rearrangement uses TRBV18 and TRBJ2-3, with a possible D match to TRBD1 (5 bases). Germline V CDR1 and CDR2: KGHSH, LQKENI. The CDR3 has 16 amino acids. V lost 2 bases to trimming and J lost 2 bases, with 14 bases between them. CDR3: CASSPVDSLITDTQYF. CDR3 DNA: TGTGCCAGCTCACCAGTCGACAGTTTAATCACAGATACGCAGTATTTT.

This rearrangement joins TRBV28 to TRBJ2-2, with unresolved D. Deletions cut 5 bases from V and 5 bases from J, with 9 bases between. Germline V CDR1 and CDR2: MDHEN, SYDVKM. CDR3 length equals 13 residues. In DNA, the CDR3 is TGTGCCAGCAGTCGTATACAAACCGGGGAGCTGTTTTTT. Amino acids: CASSRIQTGELFF. Combining the CDR3 with reference TRBV28 and TRBJ2-2 gives the whole variable domain DVKVTQSSRYLVKRTGEKVFLECVQDMDHENMFWYRQDPGLGLRLIYFSYDVKMKEKGDIPEGYSVSREKKERFSLILESASTNQTSMYLCASSRIQTGELFFGEGSRLTVL.

The rearrangement uses TRBV30 and TRBJ2-7; 14 bases map to TRBD2. This CDR3 comprises 16 residues. J was trimmed by 5 bases and V by 2 bases; bases with no gene match: 8. Germline V gives CDR1 GTSNPN, CDR2 SVGIG (reference sequence). CDR3 nucleotide sequence: TGTGCCTGGAGTAGAGGGACTAGCGGGGGAGTCAACGAGCAGTACTTC. This gives the protein CAWSRGTSGGVNEQYF.

The rearrangement links TRBV6-5 to TRBJ2-7; 7 bases line up with TRBD2. The CDR3 covers 12 residues. V shed 6 bases and J 6 bases; nucleotides not matched to a gene: 5. Looked up from germline, CDR1 is MNHEY and CDR2 is SVGAGI. CDR3 sequence: CASRLWEGEQYF. The CDR3, as DNA: TGTGCCAGCAGACTATGGGAGGGCGAGCAGTACTTC.

The V and J genes are TRBV7-8 and TRBJ2-5; 8 positions agree with TRBD2. CDR1 SGHVS and CDR2 FQNEAQ come from the germline V gene. J was trimmed by 5 bases and V by 5 bases; bases with no gene match: 7. The length of the CDR3 is 14 residues. As DNA, the CDR3 is TGTGCCAGCAGCGCGGGACTAGTGACTGAGACCCAGTACTTC. Translated: CASSAGLVTETQYF.

The chain has TRBV27 and TRBJ2-5; weak D call: TRBD1 (5 bases). The CDR3 extends over 12 amino acids. CDR1 is MNHEY, CDR2 SMNVEV, per germline (reference sequence). The V gene lost 8 bases and the J gene lost 3 bases, with 10 bases spanning the gap. In DNA form, the CDR3 reads TGTGCCAGCGCACAAGGGGAAGAGACCCAGTACTTC. Amino acids: CASAQGEETQYF.

V is TRBV9 and J is TRBJ1-6; 8 nucleotides line up with TRBD1. Germline V CDR1 and CDR2: SGDLS, YYNGEE. There are 13 residues in the CDR3. The V and J ends lost 10 bases and 13 bases, in that order; junction bases with no gene match: 13. The DNA for the CDR3 is TGTGCCGCCAGGGGGCTCCGAATTCACCCCCTCCACTTT. Translation gives CAARGLRIHPLHF.